These T cell receptor beta chains were read from a single sample in a study of OX40 agonist ivuxolimab in advanced cancers. Only in-frame clones appear in the TCRdb table, and some are missing; sequencing was by immunoSEQ multiplex PCR. The sample includes about 60,000 clones, about 89% of them seen just once. The sample was CD4+ or CD8+ T cells sorted from blood, taken in a trial of the OX40 agonist ivuxolimab. The receptors derive from an adult with an advanced solid tumor such as melanoma, head and neck, liver or kidney cancer. The CDR3 runs from the conserved cysteine through the conserved F or W. The D gene is left open where the match is weak. The size of a clone is reported for some rows only, either as once, few or many, or as a class for expanded clones.

J gene: TRBJ1-4; V gene: TRBV7-9; clone size: NA; CDR3 length: 15; D gene: TRBD1; CDR3 protein: CASSLALDRDEKLFF; CDR3 DNA: TGTGCCAGCAGCTTAGCGTTGGACAGGGATGAAAAACTGTTTTTT
J gene: TRBJ2-7; V gene: TRBV2; clone size: NA; CDR3 length: 14; D gene: NA; CDR3 protein: CATNLGIQSYEQYF; CDR3 DNA: TGTGCCACTAATCTGGGGATCCAGTCCTACGAGCAGTACTTC
J gene: TRBJ2-3; V gene: TRBV7-6; clone size: NA; CDR3 length: 13; D gene: NA; CDR3 protein: CASSLGQEHTQYF; CDR3 DNA: TGTGCCAGCAGCCTAGGCCAGGAGCATACGCAGTATTTT
J gene: TRBJ2-1; V gene: TRBV11-2; clone size: once; CDR3 length: 12; D gene: NA; CDR3 protein: CASSLDLDEQFF; CDR3 DNA: TGTGCCAGCAGCTTAGACCTGGATGAGCAGTTCTTC
J gene: TRBJ2-1; V gene: TRBV27; clone size: NA; CDR3 length: 14; D gene: TRBD2; CDR3 protein: CASSGRLAGNEQFF; CDR3 DNA: TGTGCCAGCAGTGGTAGACTAGCGGGTAATGAGCAGTTCTTC
J gene: TRBJ2-3; V gene: TRBV29-1; clone size: NA; CDR3 length: 14; D gene: TRBD2; CDR3 protein: CSVVRGDDTDTQYF; CDR3 DNA: TGCAGCGTTGTTCGGGGGGATGACACAGATACGCAGTATTTT
J gene: TRBJ2-5; V gene: TRBV9; clone size: NA; CDR3 length: 14; D gene: TRBD2; CDR3 protein: CASSRTSGKETQYF; CDR3 DNA: TGTGCCAGCAGCAGGACTAGCGGTAAAGAGACCCAGTACTTC
J gene: TRBJ2-1; V gene: TRBV5-1; clone size: NA; CDR3 length: 14; D gene: NA; CDR3 protein: CASRLGERSNEQFF; CDR3 DNA: TGCGCCAGCAGGTTGGGCGAAAGATCTAATGAGCAGTTCTTC
J gene: TRBJ1-2; V gene: TRBV7-8; clone size: NA; CDR3 length: 13; D gene: NA; CDR3 protein: CASSLNFNYGYTF; CDR3 DNA: TGTGCCAGCAGCTTGAATTTTAACTATGGCTACACCTTC
J gene: TRBJ2-7; V gene: TRBV5-1; clone size: NA; CDR3 length: 15; D gene: TRBD2; CDR3 protein: CASSLGGGTSYEQYF; CDR3 DNA: TGCGCCAGCAGCTTGGGGGGAGGGACCTCCTACGAGCAGTACTTC